The 5 T cell receptor beta chains reported below all come from one sample, sequenced in a study of cytomegalovirus exposure and HLA in healthy donors. This PCR relied on a set of 60 Vbeta primers and 13 Jbeta primers. Profiling relied on immunoSEQ multiplex PCR, and the TCRdb table lists in-frame clones only, not all of them. This repertoire shows 150,000 to 200,000 clones, around nine tenths found once; its top ten account for roughly 1.9%. Material for sequencing was PBMCs. Receptors originate from a woman aged 18-30 years in good health and CMV-seronegative.

Only a few counts were recorded for this clone. V is TRBV5-1 and J is TRBJ1-4; TRBD1 agrees at 9 bases. Germline V gives CDR1 SGHRS, CDR2 YFSETQ. This CDR3 is built from 15 residues. J lost 8 bases, V lost 0 bases, and 5 bases had no gene match. The CDR3 spells CASSLGQGVFEKLFF. The CDR3 DNA sequence: TGCGCCAGCAGCTTGGGACAGGGGGTTTTCGAAAAACTGTTTTTT. Full variable domain (remainder filled in from reference TRBV5-1 and TRBJ1-4): KAGVTQTPRYLIKTRGQQVTLSCSPISGHRSVSWYQQTPGQGLQFLFEYFSETQRNKGNFPGRFSGRQFSNSRSEMNVSTLELGDSALYLCASSLGQGVFEKLFFGSGTQLSVL.

V is TRBV28 and J is TRBJ1-1; tentatively, D is TRBD1 (5 bases). The length of the CDR3 is 13 residues. Trimming cost V 6 bases and J 1 base, with 9 bases left between them. Germline-derived CDR1 and CDR2 are MDHEN and SYDVKM. This chain's CDR3 is CASSPGQNTEAFF. CDR3 DNA sequence: TGTGCCAGCAGCCCCGGACAGAACACTGAAGCTTTCTTT.

The chain uses TRBV9 and TRBJ2-5, with D possibly matching TRBD1 (5 bases). The CDR3 loop spans 16 amino acids. V was pared by 4 bases and J by 2 bases, with 18 bases between. Germline CDR1 and CDR2: SGDLS and YYNGEE. The CDR3 DNA sequence: TGTGCCAGCAGCCTCTCGAGGCAGGGCTTTCAAGAGACCCAGTACTTC. Amino acids: CASSLSRQGFQETQYF. The full variable domain, completed using reference TRBV9 and TRBJ2-5, is DSGVTQTPKHLITATGQRVTLRCSPRSGDLSVYWYQQSLDQGLQFLIQYYNGEERAKGNILERFSAQQFPDLHSELNLSSLELGDSALYFCASSLSRQGFQETQYFGPGTRLLVL.

A few counts support this clone. The V gene is TRBV19, the J gene TRBJ2-3, with TRBD2 matching 7 bases. The germline CDR1 and CDR2 sequences are LNHDA and SQIVND (reference sequence). This CDR3 has 15 amino acids. Trimming cost V 3 bases and J 0 bases; bases outside gene matches: 3. CDR3 bases: TGTGCCAGTAGTATCGGGGGGTCTAGCACAGATACGCAGTATTTT. It is translated as CASSIGGSSTDTQYF.

This chain joins TRBV27 and TRBJ2-1, with 11 bases matching TRBD2. The V segment lost 6 bases and the J segment 8 bases; nucleotides outside the gene matches: 6. This CDR3 comprises 14 residues. Germline V gene lookup returns CDR1 MNHEY and CDR2 SMNVEV (reference sequence). CDR3 sequence reads: CASRRSSGGYEQFF. DNA for the CDR3: TGTGCCAGCAGGAGGTCTAGCGGGGGGTATGAGCAGTTCTTC.